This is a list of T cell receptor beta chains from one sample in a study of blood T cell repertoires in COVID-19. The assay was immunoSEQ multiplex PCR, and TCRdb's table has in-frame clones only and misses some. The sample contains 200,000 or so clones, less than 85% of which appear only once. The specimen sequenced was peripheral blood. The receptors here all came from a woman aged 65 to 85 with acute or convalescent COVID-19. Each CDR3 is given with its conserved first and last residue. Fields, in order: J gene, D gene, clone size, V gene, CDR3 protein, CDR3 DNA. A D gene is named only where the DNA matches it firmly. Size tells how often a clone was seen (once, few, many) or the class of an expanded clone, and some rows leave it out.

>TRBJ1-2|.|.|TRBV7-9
CASSKGADGYTF
TGTGCCAGCAGTAAAGGGGCTGATGGCTACACCTTC
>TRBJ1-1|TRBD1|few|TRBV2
CASSETEGGSAEAFF
TGTGCCAGCAGTGAAACAGAAGGGGGCTCGGCTGAAGCTTTCTTT
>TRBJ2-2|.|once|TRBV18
CASSPGRNTGELFF
TGTGCCAGCTCACCCGGGAGAAACACCGGGGAGCTGTTTTTT
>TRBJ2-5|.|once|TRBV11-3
CASSVGPGGSETQYF
TGTGCCAGCAGCGTAGGTCCAGGGGGGTCAGAGACCCAGTACTTC
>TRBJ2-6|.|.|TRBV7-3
CASSQQGSGANVLTF
TGTGCCAGCAGCCAACAGGGTTCTGGGGCCAACGTCCTGACTTTC
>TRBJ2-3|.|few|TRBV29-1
CSVPPGNTDTQYF
TGCAGCGTCCCTCCGGGTAACACAGATACGCAGTATTTT
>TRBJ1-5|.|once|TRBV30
CAWSVSPGTRDYSNQPQHF
TGTGCCTGGAGTGTTTCCCCCGGGACACGCGATTATAGCAATCAGCCCCAGCATTTT
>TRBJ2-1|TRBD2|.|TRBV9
CASTRGREGANEQFF
TGTGCCAGCACACGGGGGCGGGAGGGGGCCAATGAGCAGTTCTTC
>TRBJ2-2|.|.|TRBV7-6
CASSLYSVANTGELFF
TGTGCCAGCAGCTTATATAGCGTCGCGAACACCGGGGAGCTGTTTTTT
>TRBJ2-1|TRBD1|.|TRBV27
CASSLSGTGLGEQFF
TGTGCCAGCAGTTTATCGGGGACAGGGTTGGGTGAGCAGTTCTTC
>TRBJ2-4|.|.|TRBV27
CASSFRSAGSKNIQYF
TGTGCCAGCAGTTTTCGGTCGGCAGGGTCCAAAAACATTCAGTACTTC
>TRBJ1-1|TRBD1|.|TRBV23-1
CASSQSTGDREAFF
TGCGCCAGCAGTCAATCCACAGGGGATCGGGAAGCTTTCTTT
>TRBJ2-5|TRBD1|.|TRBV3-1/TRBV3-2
CASSESTGRETQYF
TGTGCCAGCAGCGAGTCGACAGGGAGAGAGACCCAGTACTTC
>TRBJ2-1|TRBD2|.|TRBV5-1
CASRYGTSGSHSYNEQFF
TGCGCCAGCAGGTACGGGACTAGCGGGAGCCACTCCTACAATGAGCAGTTCTTC
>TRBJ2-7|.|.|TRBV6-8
CASRDTGWVSYEQYF
TGTGCCAGCAGGGATACAGGGTGGGTCTCCTACGAGCAGTACTTC
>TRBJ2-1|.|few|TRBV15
CATSRDHRPNRGYEQFF
TGTGCCACCAGCAGAGACCATAGACCTAATAGGGGCTATGAGCAGTTCTTC
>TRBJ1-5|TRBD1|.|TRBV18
CASSQDRVYQPQHF
TGTGCCAGCTCACAAGACAGGGTGTACCAGCCCCAGCATTTT
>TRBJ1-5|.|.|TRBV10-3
CAISERSGDQPQHF
TGTGCCATCAGTGAGAGGTCAGGGGACCAGCCCCAGCATTTT
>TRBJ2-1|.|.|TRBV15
CATSRGTRGENEQFF
TGTGCCACCAGCAGAGGGACTAGGGGGGAGAATGAGCAGTTCTTC
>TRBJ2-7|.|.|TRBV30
CAWSEKYEQYF
TGTGCCTGGTCTGAGAAATACGAGCAGTACTTC
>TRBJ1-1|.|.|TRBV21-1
CASSKAAGEGGLDTEAFF
TGTGCCAGCAGCAAAGCGGCGGGGGAAGGGGGATTAGACACTGAAGCTTTCTTT
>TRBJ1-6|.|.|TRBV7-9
CASRHSGDFAPLHF
TGTGCCAGCAGGCATTCAGGGGATTTCGCACCCCTCCACTTT
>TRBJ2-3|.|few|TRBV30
CAWIRGSTDTQYF
TGTGCCTGGATACGGGGTAGCACAGATACGCAGTATTTT
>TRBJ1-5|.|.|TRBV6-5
CASSRSPRDQPQHF
TGTGCCAGCAGTAGAAGTCCCAGGGATCAGCCCCAGCATTTT
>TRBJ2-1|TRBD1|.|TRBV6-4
CASSPGQAYNEQFF
TGTGCCAGCAGCCCGGGACAGGCCTACAATGAGCAGTTCTTC
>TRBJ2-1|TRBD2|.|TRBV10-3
CAISEPGRLADTYNEQFF
TGTGCCATCAGTGAGCCAGGCCGACTAGCGGATACATACAATGAGCAGTTCTTC
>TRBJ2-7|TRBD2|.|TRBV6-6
CASSRAGETYEQYF
TGTGCCAGCAGCCGGGCGGGAGAGACCTACGAGCAGTACTTC
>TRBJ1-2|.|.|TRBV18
CASSPEQGFNYGYTF
TGTGCCAGCTCACCGGAGCAGGGGTTTAACTATGGCTACACCTTC
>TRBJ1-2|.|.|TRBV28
CASSLGGDYGYTF
TGTGCCAGCAGTTTAGGGGGGGACTATGGCTACACCTTC
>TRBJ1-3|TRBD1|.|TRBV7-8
CASSLESGTGGNTIYF
TGTGCCAGCAGCTTAGAGTCTGGGACAGGAGGCAACACCATATATTTT
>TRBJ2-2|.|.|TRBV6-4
CASSDQGAGELFF
TGTGCCAGCAGTGATCAGGGCGCCGGGGAGCTGTTTTTT
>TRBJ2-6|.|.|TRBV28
CASSLNGWFLSSGANVLTF
TGTGCCAGCAGTTTAAATGGCTGGTTCTTAAGCTCTGGGGCCAACGTCCTGACTTTC
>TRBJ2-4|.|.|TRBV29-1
CSVEGDSGVGNIQYF
TGCAGCGTTGAAGGCGACTCCGGGGTGGGCAACATTCAGTACTTC
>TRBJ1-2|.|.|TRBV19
CASSDWETNYGYTF
TGTGCCAGTAGTGATTGGGAGACTAACTATGGCTACACCTTC
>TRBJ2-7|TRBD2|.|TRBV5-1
CASSLGTSGVSEQYF
TGCGCCAGCAGCTTGGGGACTAGCGGGGTCTCCGAGCAGTACTTC
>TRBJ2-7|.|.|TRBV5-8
CASSLGQSYEQYF
TGTGCCAGCAGCTTGGGACAGTCCTACGAGCAGTACTTC
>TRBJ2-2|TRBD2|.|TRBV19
CASLAGMGELFF
TGTGCCAGTCTAGCGGGCATGGGGGAGCTGTTTTTT
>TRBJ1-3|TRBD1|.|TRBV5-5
CASSGLGQRHSGNTIYF
TGTGCCAGCAGCGGCCTGGGACAGAGGCACTCTGGAAACACCATATATTTT
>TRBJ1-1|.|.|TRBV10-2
CASMEWVNTEAFF
TGCGCCAGCATGGAGTGGGTGAACACTGAAGCTTTCTTT
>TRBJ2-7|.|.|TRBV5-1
CASSEKMTGYEQYF
TGCGCCAGCAGCGAGAAGATGACAGGTTACGAGCAGTACTTC
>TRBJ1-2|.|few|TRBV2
CASRVNRELNYGYTF
TGTGCCAGCAGGGTGAACAGGGAGTTAAACTATGGCTACACCTTC
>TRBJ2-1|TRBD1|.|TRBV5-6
CASSWDRSNEQFF
TGTGCCAGCAGCTGGGACAGATCCAATGAGCAGTTCTTC
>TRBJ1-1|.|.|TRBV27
CASSLVGVGTEAFF
TGTGCCAGCAGTTTAGTCGGGGTAGGCACTGAAGCTTTCTTT
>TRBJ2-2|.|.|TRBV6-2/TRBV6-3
CASSVDRANTGELFF
TGTGCCAGCAGCGTAGATCGGGCGAACACCGGGGAGCTGTTTTTT
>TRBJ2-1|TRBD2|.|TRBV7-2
CASSLVGTSGSHEQFF
TGTGCCAGCAGCTTAGTCGGGACTAGCGGGAGCCATGAGCAGTTCTTC